The source of this T cell receptor beta chain is a study of OX40 agonist ivuxolimab in advanced cancers. Libraries were prepared by immunoSEQ multiplex PCR; TCRdb keeps only in-frame clonotypes and omits some of them. Here the sample spans under 80,000 clones, 70% to 90% being singletons. Trimming at V came to 5 bases and at J to 3 bases, leaving 8 bases not matched to a gene. The length of the CDR3 is 16 residues. CDR1 is MDHEN, CDR2 SYDVKM, per germline. V and J are TRBV28 and TRBJ2-1; 9 bases align to TRBD1. The TCR was taken from an adult with an advanced solid tumor such as melanoma, head and neck, liver or kidney cancer. The sequencing here drew on CD4+ or CD8+ T cells sorted from blood, taken in a trial of the OX40 agonist ivuxolimab. In DNA, the CDR3 is TGTGCCAGCAGTCCCCGGACAGGGGCGATCTACAATGAGCAGTTCTTC. It yields the protein CASSPRTGAIYNEQFF.